Listed below are T cell receptor beta chains from one sample, sequenced in a study of CD8 T cells in ankylosing spondylitis. TCRdb used MiXCR to reprocess the 5' RACE reads, holding one entry per CDR3 protein. The sample has 700,000 to 1,000,000 distinct CDR3 sequences, approximately 12% seen once. Sequenced: blood, either unsorted or a sorted T cell fraction (not recorded which). Receptors were obtained from a male donor with ankylosing spondylitis. Both conserved end residues are part of each CDR3. A D gene is named only where the DNA matches it firmly. Size tells how often a clone was seen (once, few, many) or the class of an expanded clone, and some rows leave it out.

few	14	NA	TRBV7-2	TRBJ1-2	CASSRGSKLYGYTF	TGTGCCAGCAGCAGGGGGTCAAAGCTCTATGGCTACACCTTC
NA	17	TRBD2	TRBV7-2	TRBJ2-3	CASSVRLAGVGWDTQYF	TGTGCCAGCAGCGTTCGACTAGCGGGAGTTGGATGGGATACGCAGTATTTT
few	14	NA	TRBV20-1	TRBJ2-3	CSARDRTTADTQYF	TGCAGTGCTAGAGACCGGACGACCGCAGATACGCAGTATTTT
NA	11	NA	TRBV20-1	TRBJ2-5	CSATFQETQYF	TGCAGTGCTACCTTCCAAGAGACCCAGTACTTC
NA	15	NA	TRBV5-1	TRBJ2-1	CASSLVAHSYNEQFF	TGCGCCAGCAGCTTGGTGGCTCACTCCTACAATGAGCAGTTCTTC
many	14	NA	TRBV24-1	TRBJ2-1	CATSDRTDRNEQFF	TGTGCCACCAGTGACCGGACCGACCGGAATGAGCAGTTCTTC
few	15	NA	TRBV5-6	TRBJ1-3	CASSHPGGSGNTIYF	TGTGCCAGCAGCCACCCGGGGGGCTCTGGAAACACCATATATTTT
many	17	TRBD2	TRBV7-8	TRBJ2-3	CASSSSGGVTSTDTQYF	TGTGCCAGCAGCTCGAGCGGGGGGGTTACTAGCACAGATACGCAGTATTTT
NA	14	NA	TRBV6-2/TRBV6-3	TRBJ1-5	CASSPSSEGQPQHF	TGTGCCAGCAGCCCCTCCAGCGAAGGTCAGCCCCAGCATTTT
NA	14	TRBD1	TRBV15	TRBJ1-1	CATSLTGDGTEAFF	TGTGCCACCAGTTTAACAGGGGATGGGACTGAAGCTTTCTTT
few	14	TRBD1	TRBV7-6	TRBJ1-1	CASSLKQGFTEAFF	TGTGCCAGCAGCCTCAAACAGGGGTTCACTGAAGCTTTCTTT
few	16	TRBD2	TRBV16	TRBJ2-1	CASSQFQAGALGEQFF	TGTGCCAGCAGCCAATTCCAAGCGGGAGCTTTAGGGGAGCAGTTCTTC
many	10	NA	TRBV2	TRBJ2-1	CASSINEQFF	TGTGCCAGCAGTATTAATGAGCAGTTCTTC
NA	17	TRBD2	TRBV4-3	TRBJ2-2	CASSQELARTNTGELFF	TGCGCCAGCAGCCAAGAACTAGCGCGTACGAACACCGGGGAGCTGTTTTTT
many	10	NA	TRBV29-1	TRBJ1-1	CSVGYTEAFF	TGCAGCGTTGGGTATACTGAAGCTTTCTTT
few	14	TRBD2	TRBV24-1	TRBJ2-5	CATSDPRGTETQYF	TGTGCCACCAGTGATCCGCGGGGGACGGAGACCCAGTACTTC
few	17	TRBD2	TRBV6-2/TRBV6-3	TRBJ2-7	CASSRDRKVSGSYEQYF	TGTGCCAGCAGTCGCGACAGGAAGGTTAGCGGGAGCTACGAGCAGTACTTC
few	17	TRBD2	TRBV4-3	TRBJ2-1	CASSQVGHGGGYNEQFF	TGCGCCAGCAGCCAAGTGGGACACGGCGGGGGGTACAATGAGCAGTTCTTC
NA	14	TRBD2	TRBV6-1	TRBJ2-1	CASSPSGVYNEQFF	TGTGCCAGCAGCCCTAGCGGGGTGTACAATGAGCAGTTCTTC
NA	15	NA	TRBV9	TRBJ1-3	CASSVAGYSGNTIYF	TGTGCCAGCAGCGTAGCAGGCTACTCTGGAAACACCATATATTTT
few	15	TRBD2	TRBV20-1	TRBJ2-1	CSATKKRTSGNEQFF	TGCAGTGCTACCAAGAAAAGGACTAGCGGGAATGAGCAGTTCTTC
NA	14	TRBD2	TRBV4-1	TRBJ2-7	CASSQDRTSIEQYF	TGCGCCAGCAGCCAAGATCGGACTAGCATCGAGCAGTACTTC